The clone carrying this TCR beta chain was observed a single time. The antigen remains undetermined. Per germline, CDR1 KGHSH and CDR2 LQKENI. CDR3 length: 13 amino acids. The V end lost 9 bases, the J end lost 3 bases, and 12 bases lay between the germline ends. These data belong to a study of PD-1 blockade in classical Hodgkin lymphoma. Findings and caveats of the study: Causes of the repertoire differences remain undefined, possibly disease activity or prior therapy. The study reported lower baseline TCR diversity in newly diagnosed patients than in healthy donors.

Some clones are missing from TCRdb's copy, which holds only in-frame ones; the method was immunoSEQ multiplex PCR. The sample holds approximately 17,000 clones, around 90% seen once. Time point meaning: newly diagnosed, previously untreated cHL patient sample. Newly diagnosed, untreated classical Hodgkin lymphoma PBMCs provided comparison. Sequencing used peripheral blood mononuclear cells (PBMCs). The rearrangement uses TRBV18 and TRBJ2-1, with D tentatively TRBD2 (6 bases). The sequence came from a human donor with classical Hodgkin lymphoma. The CDR3 DNA is TGTGCCAGTGACCGGGAGAACTACAATGAGCAGTTCTTC. Protein product: CASDRENYNEQFF.